What follows are 21 T cell receptor beta chains derived from one specimen sequenced in a study of blood T cell repertoires in COVID-19. TCRdb keeps only in-frame clones here, not all; method: immunoSEQ multiplex PCR. The repertoire has tens of thousands of clones, less than 85% of them found once; the top ten carry over 9.5%. Sequencing input: peripheral blood. Every receptor here comes from a human donor in a cohort sampled during active COVID-19.

The genes are TRBV7-2 and TRBJ1-1; the D gene is possibly TRBD1 (5 bases). The ends were cut back, 0 bases at V and 2 bases at J, with 28 bases in the middle. Germline V gene lookup returns CDR1 SGHTA and CDR2 FQGNSA. This CDR3 has 21 residues. The CDR3 DNA sequence: TGTGCCAGCAGCTTAGCGTTATTCCTTGTAGGGGCCCGATTGGGAAACACTGAAGCTTTCTTT. Translation gives CASSLALFLVGARLGNTEAFF.

This clone was counted a single time. The V gene is TRBV7-3, the J gene TRBJ2-1; TRBD2 is a possible D gene (6 bases). Between the trimmed V and J ends, which lost 4 bases and 4 bases, there was a span of 14 bases. Germline V gives CDR1 SGHTA, CDR2 FQGTGA. This CDR3 is 15 amino acids long. The CDR3 here is CASSYNGRAYNEQFF. The CDR3 nucleotides are TGTGCCAGCAGCTATAACGGGAGAGCTTACAATGAGCAGTTCTTC.

The V call is TRBV18, the J call TRBJ2-2, with 8 bases matching TRBD2. Germline V gene data show CDR1 as KGHSH and CDR2 as LQKENI. This CDR3 is 17 amino acids long. Unmatched junction bases numbered 7, after V lost 2 bases and J lost 2 bases. For the CDR3, the DNA is TGTGCCAGCTCACCAGAGGCGGGGGGACTAAACACCGGGGAGCTGTTTTTT. Encoded protein: CASSPEAGGLNTGELFF.

This clone has only one observation. This sequence joins TRBV19 and TRBJ1-2; D remains unclear. This CDR3 has 14 residues. Per germline, CDR1 LNHDA and CDR2 SQIVND (reference sequence). Trimming stripped 8 bases from V and 4 bases from J, with 17 bases between. The CDR3 reads CASAFRGDGYGYTF. CDR3 nucleotide sequence: TGTGCCAGTGCCTTTCGGGGAGATGGCTATGGCTACACCTTC.

This chain connects TRBV20-1 to TRBJ1-2; D uncertain. The V gene's germline CDR1 is DFQATT and CDR2 SNEGSKA (reference sequence). The CDR3 has 14 residues. Trimming removed 3 bases from V and 3 bases from J, with 14 bases in between. CDR3 DNA sequence: TGCAGTGCTAGTTATCGCGGTTTTGACTATGGCTACACCTTC. This encodes CSASYRGFDYGYTF.

J is TRBJ2-2 and V is TRBV6-4; the D is unclear. Germline V gene data show CDR1 as MRHNA and CDR2 as SNTAGT. V lost 4 bases and J lost 2, with 8 bases in between. This CDR3 has 14 residues. The CDR3 DNA reads TGTGCCAGCAGTGCCTTAATAAACACCGGGGAGCTGTTTTTT. Translating gives CASSALINTGELFF.

The chain recombines TRBV12-3 or TRBV12-4 with TRBJ2-7, with a weak D call TRBD1 (5 bases). The CDR3 has 13 amino acids. V was cut by 5 bases and J by 2 bases, with 10 bases left in between. The CDR3 is CASSAQVTYEQYF. CDR3 DNA sequence: TGTGCCAGCAGTGCACAGGTTACCTACGAGCAGTACTTC.

The V and J genes are TRBV12-3 or TRBV12-4 and TRBJ1-2; no clear D gene. The CDR3 runs 10 residues. V shed 5 bases and J shed 8 bases, with 6 bases lying between them. The CDR3 coding sequence is TGTGCCAGCAGTCTCCGGGGCTACACCTTC. Protein sequence: CASSLRGYTF.

The CDR3: CASSLGDSVNEQFF. DNA for the CDR3: TGTGCCAGCAGCTTAGGGGACAGTGTAAATGAGCAGTTCTTC. The chain employs TRBV7-9 and TRBJ2-1, with TRBD1 matching over 7 bases. Germline CDR1 SEHNR, CDR2 FQNEAQ (reference sequence). V was clipped by 1 base and J by 7 bases; unmatched bases: 4. There are 14 residues in the CDR3.

Remarks on this clone: An end of the junction does not agree with germline; a read error may underlie this. In nucleotides, the CDR3 is TGTGCTAGCAGCTTATTAGGGGCAGGGAACACCGGGGAGCTGTTTTTT. Its protein product is CASSLLGAGNTGELFF. The chain is built from TRBV7-7 and TRBJ2-2; TRBD1 is a possible D gene (5 bases). The CDR3 sequence is 16 residues long. The germline CDR1 and CDR2 sequences are SSHAT and FNYEAQ (reference sequence).

This clone was counted a few times. V is TRBV6-6 and J is TRBJ2-1; 14 bases align to TRBD2. Germline CDR1 MNHNY, CDR2 SVGAGI (reference sequence). V lost 5 bases to trimming and J lost 9 bases; unmatched junction nucleotides: 12. The CDR3 covers 17 residues. This CDR3 is CASSQSGLAGGWSEQFF. The CDR3 DNA is TGTGCCAGCAGTCAATCTGGACTAGCGGGGGGCTGGAGTGAGCAGTTCTTC.

This rearrangement joins TRBV3-1 (or the pseudogene TRBV3-2) to TRBJ2-2; 8 positions match TRBD2. The CDR3 length is 15 residues. V was clipped by 6 bases and J by 3 bases; unmatched bases: 6. Germline CDR1 is LGHDT and CDR2 is YNNKEL (reference sequence). Here the CDR3 reads CASSTGGVDTGELFF. CDR3 nucleotides: TGTGCCAGCAGTACCGGGGGGGTGGACACCGGGGAGCTGTTTTTT.

The chain is built from TRBV28 and TRBJ2-7, with a tentative D call TRBD1 (7 bases). The germline gives CDR1 MDHEN, CDR2 SYDVKM. Trimming removed 6 bases from V and 7 bases from J, with 31 bases in between. The CDR3 sequence is 18 residues long. The CDR3 DNA sequence: TGTGCCAGCAGACCCCGCCCTAGGAGGGGGCCGGGAGTGGGGGAGCAGTACTTC. Translated: CASRPRPRRGPGVGEQYF.

In DNA, the CDR3 is TGCGCCAGCAGCCAAGACGGGACAGGGGGCTTGGGAGAGACCCAGTACTTC. As protein: CASSQDGTGGLGETQYF. V is TRBV4-1 and J is TRBJ2-5, with 12 bases fitting TRBD1. There are 17 residues in the CDR3. From germline, CDR1 is MGHRA and CDR2 YSYEKL. Trimming cost V 0 bases and J 4 bases; bases outside gene matches: 6.

The genes are TRBV2 and TRBJ2-1, with D possibly TRBD1 on 6 matching bases. Germline V CDR1 and CDR2: SNHLY, FYNNEI. This CDR3 is built from 15 residues. Trimming took 4 bases from V and 4 from J, leaving 14 bases between them. In DNA form, the CDR3 reads TGTGCCAGCAGTGTTCAGTCAGGGGTATACAATGAGCAGTTCTTC. Translated: CASSVQSGVYNEQFF.

The chain uses TRBV5-1 and TRBJ2-7; 8 positions agree with TRBD1. After removal of 2 bases from V and 0 bases from J, the junction contained 10 bases not matched to a gene. The CDR3 length is 17 residues. Per germline, CDR1 SGHRS and CDR2 YFSETQ. CDR3 in DNA: TGCGCCAGCAGCTTTGCACCAGGGGGCGCGGGCTCCTACGAGCAGTACTTC. It yields the protein CASSFAPGGAGSYEQYF. Full variable domain (remainder filled in from reference TRBV5-1 and TRBJ2-7): KAGVTQTPRYLIKTRGQQVTLSCSPISGHRSVSWYQQTPGQGLQFLFEYFSETQRNKGNFPGRFSGRQFSNSRSEMNVSTLELGDSALYLCASSFAPGGAGSYEQYFGPGTRLTVT.

This clone appeared a few times. The chain carries TRBV7-6 and TRBJ2-1; a weak D match, TRBD1 (5 bases). CDR3 length equals 15 residues. Between the trimmed V and J ends, which lost 6 bases and 1 base, there was a span of 13 bases. The germline CDR1 and CDR2 sequences are SGHVS and FNYEAQ. CDR3 residues: CASSLTGLSYNEQFF. DNA of the CDR3: TGTGCCAGCAGTCTCACAGGTTTATCCTACAATGAGCAGTTCTTC.

This chain links TRBV4-2 with TRBJ1-2, with D unresolved. There are 14 residues in the CDR3. CDR1 and CDR2 from the germline V gene are LGHNA and YNFKEQ. The V gene lost 0 bases and the J gene lost 2 bases, with 7 bases spanning the gap. The CDR3 DNA is TGTGCCAGCAGCCAAGAGGGCAGCAACTATGGCTACACCTTC. It is translated as CASSQEGSNYGYTF.

The chain uses TRBV7-2 and TRBJ2-3; perhaps TRBD2 as D (5 bases). Germline V gives CDR1 SGHTA, CDR2 FQGNSA. Trimming removed 4 bases at V and 6 bases at J, with 14 bases between. The CDR3 runs 14 residues. DNA for the CDR3: TGTGCCAGCAGCTGGGCGGAGGCCCGTGATACGCAGTATTTT. Residues: CASSWAEARDTQYF.

The chain uses TRBV28 and TRBJ1-5; tentative D call: TRBD1 (5 bases). V lost 5 bases to trimming and J lost 0 bases, with 11 bases between them. Looked up from germline, CDR1 is MDHEN and CDR2 is SYDVKM. CDR3 size: 15 residues. This chain's CDR3 is CASSPWRGSNQPQHF. The CDR3, as DNA: TGTGCCAGCAGTCCCTGGAGGGGTAGCAATCAGCCCCAGCATTTT.

The V and J genes are TRBV29-1 and TRBJ2-1, with TRBD2 matching 10 bases. The CDR3 length is 15 residues. The J segment lost 8 bases and the V segment lost 3 bases, leaving 10 bases of the junction unmatched. Looked up from germline, CDR1 is SQVTM and CDR2 is ANQGSEA. The CDR3: CSVDSGTSDRYEQFF. The CDR3 DNA is TGCAGCGTTGATTCCGGGACTAGCGATCGGTATGAGCAGTTCTTC.